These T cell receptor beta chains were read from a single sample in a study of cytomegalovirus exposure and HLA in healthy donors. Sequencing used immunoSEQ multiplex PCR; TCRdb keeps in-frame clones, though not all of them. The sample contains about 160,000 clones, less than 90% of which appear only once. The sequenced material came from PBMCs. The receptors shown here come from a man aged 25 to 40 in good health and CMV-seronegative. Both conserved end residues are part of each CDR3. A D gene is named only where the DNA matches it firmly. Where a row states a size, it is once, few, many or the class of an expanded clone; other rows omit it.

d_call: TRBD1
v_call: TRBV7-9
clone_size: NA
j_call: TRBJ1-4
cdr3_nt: TGTGCCAGCAGCCCCGACAGGGGGCAAGAAAAACTGTTTTTT
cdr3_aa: CASSPDRGQEKLFF

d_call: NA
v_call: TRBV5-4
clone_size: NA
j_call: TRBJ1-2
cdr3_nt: TGTGCCAGCAGCTTGGTGTCGGACACTACCTATGGCTACACCTTC
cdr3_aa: CASSLVSDTTYGYTF

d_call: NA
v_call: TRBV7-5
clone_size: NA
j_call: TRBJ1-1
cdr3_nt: TGTGTCAGAAGCAGCACGACAGAGAACACTGAAGCTTTCTTT
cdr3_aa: CVRSSTTENTEAFF

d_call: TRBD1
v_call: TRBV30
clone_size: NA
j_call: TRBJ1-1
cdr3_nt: TGTGCCTGGAGCGGACAGGGGGGATTTGACACTGAAGCTTTCTTT
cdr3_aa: CAWSGQGGFDTEAFF

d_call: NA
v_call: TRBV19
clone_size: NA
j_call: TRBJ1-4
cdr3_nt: TGTGCCAGTAGTATAGGCCGGAGAGCGGCTAATGAAAAACTGTTTTTT
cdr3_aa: CASSIGRRAANEKLFF

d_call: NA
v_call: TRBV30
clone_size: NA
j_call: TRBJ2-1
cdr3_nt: TGTGCCTGGAGTGTACACAGGGCCGATGAGCAGTTCTTC
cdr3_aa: CAWSVHRADEQFF

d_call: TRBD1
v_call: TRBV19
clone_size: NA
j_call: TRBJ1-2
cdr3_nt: TGTGCCAGTAGTATTAGCCGGGACAGGGTGAACTATGGCTACACCTTC
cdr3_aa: CASSISRDRVNYGYTF

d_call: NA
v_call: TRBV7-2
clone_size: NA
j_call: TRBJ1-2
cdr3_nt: TGTGCCAGCAGTTCAGGGGCCATGAATGGCTACACCTTC
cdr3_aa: CASSSGAMNGYTF

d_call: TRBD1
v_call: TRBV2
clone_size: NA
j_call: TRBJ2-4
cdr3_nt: TGTGCCAGCAGCTTTCCGGGACAGGGTCCCTCAAACATTCAGTACTTC
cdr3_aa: CASSFPGQGPSNIQYF

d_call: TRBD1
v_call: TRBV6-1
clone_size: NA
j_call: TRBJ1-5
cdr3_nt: TGTGCCAGCAGTGAAGGGGCGGGCAGGGGGCATCAGCCCCAGCATTTT
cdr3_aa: CASSEGAGRGHQPQHF

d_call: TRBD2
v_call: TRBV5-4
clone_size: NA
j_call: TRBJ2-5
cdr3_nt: TGTGCCAGCAGCTTTACCCGGGGGGGGGATGAGACCCAGTACTTC
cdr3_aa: CASSFTRGGDETQYF

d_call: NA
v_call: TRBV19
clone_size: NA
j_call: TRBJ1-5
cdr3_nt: TGTGCCAGTAGTAGGTCAGGGAGGGATCAGCCCCAGCATTTT
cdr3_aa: CASSRSGRDQPQHF

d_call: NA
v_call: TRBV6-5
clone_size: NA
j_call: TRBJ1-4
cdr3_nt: TGTGCCAGCAGGGGGGCCGGACGGAAGAATGAAAAACTGTTTTTT
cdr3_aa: CASRGAGRKNEKLFF

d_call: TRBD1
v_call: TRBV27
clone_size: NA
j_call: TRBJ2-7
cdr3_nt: TGTGCCAGCAGGGACAGGGGCCCCGAGCAGTACTTC
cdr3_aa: CASRDRGPEQYF

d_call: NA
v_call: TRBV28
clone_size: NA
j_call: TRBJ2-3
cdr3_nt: TGTGCCAGCAGCCTCCCGGGGGATACAGATACGCAGTATTTT
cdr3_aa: CASSLPGDTDTQYF

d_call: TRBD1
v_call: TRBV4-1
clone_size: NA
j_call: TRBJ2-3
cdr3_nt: TGCGCCAGCAGCCGGGGACAGGGAGGGTTTTTGGACGGCACAGATACGCAGTATTTT
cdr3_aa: CASSRGQGGFLDGTDTQYF

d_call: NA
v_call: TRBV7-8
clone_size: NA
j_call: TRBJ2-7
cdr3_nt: TGTGCCAGCAGCTTTCTTCAGGGTGTGGGGTACGAGCAGTACTTC
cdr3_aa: CASSFLQGVGYEQYF

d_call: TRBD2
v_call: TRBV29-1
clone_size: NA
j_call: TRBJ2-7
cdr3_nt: TGCAGCGTTGGGGGGGGGACTTCCTACGAGCAGTACTTC
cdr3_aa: CSVGGGTSYEQYF

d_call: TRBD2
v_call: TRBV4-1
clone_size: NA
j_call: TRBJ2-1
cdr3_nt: TGCGCCAGCAGCCAACTTACTTTAGCGGGAGGTCGGGGTGAGCAGTTCTTC
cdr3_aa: CASSQLTLAGGRGEQFF

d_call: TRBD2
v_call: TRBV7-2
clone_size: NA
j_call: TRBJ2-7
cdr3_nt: TGTGCCAGCAGCCCGAACGGACTAGCGCAAAGCGAGCAGTACTTC
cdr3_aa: CASSPNGLAQSEQYF

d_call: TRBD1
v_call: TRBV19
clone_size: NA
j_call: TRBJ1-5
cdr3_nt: TGTGCCAGTAGTGAACAGGGGGCTTCTCAGCCCCAGCATTTT
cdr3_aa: CASSEQGASQPQHF

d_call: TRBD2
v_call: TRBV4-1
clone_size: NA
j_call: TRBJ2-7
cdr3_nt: TGCGCCAGCAGCCCGGCGGGACTAGCGGCCTACGAGCAGTACTTC
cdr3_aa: CASSPAGLAAYEQYF

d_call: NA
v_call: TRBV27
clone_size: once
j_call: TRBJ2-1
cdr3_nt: TGTGCCAGCAGTTTATCTCCAAATGAGCAGTTCTTC
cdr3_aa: CASSLSPNEQFF

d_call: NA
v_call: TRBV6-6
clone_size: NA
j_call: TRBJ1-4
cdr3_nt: TGTGCCAGCAGGCTCGAGAGGGTGACTAATGAAAAACTGTTTTTT
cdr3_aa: CASRLERVTNEKLFF